This entry is about one T cell receptor (beta chain). Its specificity is not known. Everyone who donated was a healthy Caucasian. The data were taken from a study of identical twins. Notes on the study in general: Clonotypes of the beta chain that were abundant in cord blood carried fewer insertions (memory repertoires showed none).

This CDR3 is 11 amino acids long. In germline, CDR1 is SQVTM, CDR2 ANQGSEA. Trimming cost V 7 bases and J 3 bases, with 9 bases left between them. TCRdb recomputed calls from the 5' RACE reads with MiXCR, one row per CDR3 protein. The sample holds roughly 710,000 distinct CDR3 sequences; 5.5% to 6.5% are singletons and the top ten take 1.5% to 2%. This chain uses TRBV29-1 with TRBJ1-2, with D hard to call. The source of this sequence is a man between 18 and 35 years old in good health. What was sequenced was naive T cells sorted from blood. For the CDR3, the DNA is TGCAGCGCGCTTAGCGACTATGGCTACACCTTC. Amino acid sequence: CSALSDYGYTF.